A single sample is the source of the 11 T cell receptor beta chains below, sequenced in a study of PD-L1 blockade in urothelial cancer. Here immunoSEQ multiplex PCR was the method, and the copy in TCRdb shows in-frame clones only, minus some. The sample contains tens of thousands of clones, 80% to 85% of which appear only once. As to time point: pretreatment peripheral blood. This sample comprised PBMCs, obtained around atezolizumab (anti-PD-L1) treatment. These receptors all come from a man aged 55-75 years with urothelial cancer.

The V gene is TRBV28, the J gene TRBJ1-5, with 8 bases identical to TRBD1. V dropped 4 bases and J dropped 7; count of bases not matched to a gene: 12. The CDR3 consists of 16 residues. The germline CDR1 and CDR2 sequences are MDHEN and SYDVKM. In DNA form, the CDR3 reads TGTGCCAGCAGTTCTACGGACAGGGTCAGTGGACAGCCCCAGCATTTT. The encoded protein is CASSSTDRVSGQPQHF.

The chain recombines TRBV18 with TRBJ2-1, with TRBD2 identical over 16 bases. The trim removed 2 bases at V and 9 bases at J, leaving 1 base unmatched. CDR3 length equals 15 residues. Germline V gene lookup returns CDR1 KGHSH and CDR2 LQKENI. The CDR3 reads CASSPGTSGGAEQFF. As DNA, the CDR3 is TGTGCCAGCTCACCAGGGACTAGCGGGGGGGCTGAGCAGTTCTTC. Looking up the rest from reference TRBV18 and TRBJ2-1 gives the full variable domain: NAGVMQNPRHLVRRRGQEARLRCSPMKGHSHVYWYRQLPEEGLKFMVYLQKENIIDESGMPKERFSAEFPKEGPSILRIQQVVRGDSAAYFCASSPGTSGGAEQFFGPGTRLTVL.

This clone showed up just a few times. V usage is TRBV28 and J usage is TRBJ2-5, with 8 bases fitting TRBD1. After removal of 7 bases from V and 4 bases from J, the junction contained 8 bases not matched to a gene. Germline V gives CDR1 MDHEN, CDR2 SYDVKM. The CDR3 loop spans 14 amino acids. The CDR3 loop reads CASNRGRLGETQYF. CDR3 in DNA: TGTGCCAGCAACAGGGGGAGGCTGGGAGAGACCCAGTACTTC.

The chain couples TRBV2 to TRBJ2-4, with 9 bases matching TRBD2. CDR3 size: 13 residues. After removal of 7 bases from V and 7 bases from J, the junction contained 5 bases not matched to a gene. Germline V gives CDR1 SNHLY, CDR2 FYNNEI. The CDR3 loop is CASTGTSGNIQYF. In nucleotides, the CDR3 is TGTGCCAGCACGGGCACTAGCGGGAACATTCAGTACTTC.

J is TRBJ1-5 and V is TRBV28; 10 bases match TRBD1. Trimming removed 6 bases from V and 6 bases from J; junction bases left unmatched: 8. Looked up from germline, CDR1 is MDHEN and CDR2 is SYDVKM. The CDR3 has 15 amino acids. The CDR3, as DNA: TGTGCCAGCAGCCCCCGGGACAGGGGTATTCAGCCCCAGCATTTT. It is translated as CASSPRDRGIQPQHF. The variable domain in full, completed from reference TRBV28 and TRBJ1-5, reads DVKVTQSSRYLVKRTGEKVFLECVQDMDHENMFWYRQDPGLGLRLIYFSYDVKMKEKGDIPEGYSVSREKKERFSLILESASTNQTSMYLCASSPRDRGIQPQHFGDGTRLSIL.

The chain uses TRBV29-1 and TRBJ1-2; weak D call: TRBD1 (6 bases). There are 13 residues in the CDR3. Germline V gene sequence: CDR1 SQVTM, CDR2 ANQGSEA. Trimming pared 6 bases from V and 6 bases from J, leaving 17 bases between. CDR3: CSVTGIYAHGYTF. CDR3 nucleotides: TGCAGCGTCACAGGGATCTACGCGCATGGCTACACCTTC.

The gene calls are TRBV27 and TRBJ1-3; possibly TRBD1 for D (6 bases). The CDR3 sequence is 17 residues long. Germline values: CDR1 MNHEY, CDR2 SMNVEV (reference sequence). V lost 2 bases to trimming and J lost 1 base, with 15 bases between them. The CDR3 reads CASSLRGGGWSGNTIYF. CDR3 sequence (DNA): TGTGCCAGCAGTTTACGGGGAGGGGGGTGGTCTGGAAACACCATATATTTT.

The chain uses TRBV29-1 and TRBJ1-1, with 11 bases matching TRBD1. Germline CDR1 and CDR2: SQVTM and ANQGSEA. CDR3 size: 16 residues. The V segment lost 1 base and the J segment 6 bases; nucleotides outside the gene matches: 10. Written as DNA, the CDR3 is TGCAGCGTTGAAGTTGTGGTCGGGACAGGGGGACCTGAAGCTTTCTTT. Amino acid sequence: CSVEVVVGTGGPEAFF.

The gene calls are TRBV4-1 and TRBJ2-3; no clear D. The length of the CDR3 is 14 residues. The V end lost 4 bases, the J end lost 3 bases, and 11 bases lay between the germline ends. Per the germline V gene, CDR1 is MGHRA and CDR2 is YSYEKL. CDR3 in amino acids: CASSPKTSTDTQYF. In nucleotides, the CDR3 is TGCGCCAGCAGCCCCAAAACATCTACAGATACGCAGTATTTT.

This chain joins TRBV5-7 and TRBJ2-5, with TRBD1 matching over 10 bases. TRBV5-7 carries the ORF label, with uncertain function. The CDR3 consists of 14 residues. After removal of 5 bases from V and 5 bases from J, the junction contained 6 bases not matched to a gene. CDR3 bases: TGTGCCAGCAGAAGGACAGGGGGGAGGGAGACCCAGTACTTC. The encoded protein is CASRRTGGRETQYF.

The table lists this clone with a count of one. V gene TRBV6-1 combines with J gene TRBJ2-1; 10 positions agree with TRBD2. Per germline, CDR1 MNHNS and CDR2 SASEGT. The CDR3 has 15 residues. V was pared by 7 bases and J by 5 bases, with 8 bases of the junction left unmatched. CDR3: CASILAGGANNEQFF. The CDR3 DNA sequence: TGTGCCAGCATTTTAGCGGGGGGCGCAAACAATGAGCAGTTCTTC.